These 22 T cell receptor beta chains were all obtained from the same sample, sequenced in a study of T-cell reconstitution after alpha-beta-depleted transplantation in children. No antigen has been identified for these receptors. The study's findings and limits: At one year after transplant, newly produced T cells mostly accounted for T-cell counts and diversity.

Unique molecular identifiers were incorporated during preparation of the TCRbeta library. One entry per CDR3 protein results from TCRdb running MiXCR on the PCR reads. The repertoire holds some 300,000 distinct CDR3 sequences, over 7.5% seen once, with 9.1% in the top ten. Source: peripheral blood, taken 360 days after TCRalphabeta/CD19-depleted stem cell transplant. Receptor source: a female patient aged 2 to 10 who had a stem cell transplant for Fanconi anemia, so the T cells may come from the graft donor.

This chain uses TRBV4-3 with TRBJ1-5; possible D gene TRBD1, 5 bases. Per the germline V gene, CDR1 is LGHNA and CDR2 is YSLEER. The CDR3 consists of 16 residues. The V gene lost 3 bases and the J gene lost 7 bases, with 19 bases spanning the gap. This chain's CDR3 is CASSQSLVGQKQPQHF. In DNA, the CDR3 is TGCGCCAGCAGCCAGAGTTTGGTGGGGCAAAAACAGCCCCAGCATTTT.

Concerning this clonotype: A much larger clone differs by one base, so this may be a read error. This sequence joins TRBV6-4 and TRBJ2-3; tentatively, D is TRBD1 (6 bases). CDR3 length: 13 residues. V dropped 7 bases and J dropped 4 bases, with 12 bases sitting between them. CDR1 and CDR2 (germline): MRHNA, SNTAGT. CDR3 amino acids: CASIGGLADTQYF. The DNA of the CDR3 is TGTGCCAGCATAGGGGGTTTGGCAGATACGCAGTATTTT.

Many counts were recorded for this clonotype. The chain carries TRBV29-1 and TRBJ2-1; 8 bases are shared with TRBD2. V lost 2 bases to trimming and J lost 4 bases; unmatched junction nucleotides: 7. Looked up from germline, CDR1 is SQVTM and CDR2 is ANQGSEA. The CDR3 loop spans 15 amino acids. Here the CDR3 reads CSVELVTSVYNEQFF. As DNA, the CDR3 is TGCAGCGTTGAACTGGTGACTAGCGTATACAATGAGCAGTTCTTC.

This clonotype was counted between two and nine times. The chain uses TRBV11-2 and TRBJ2-5; 7 nucleotides line up with TRBD2. CDR1 and CDR2 from the germline V gene are SGHAT and FQNNGV. This CDR3 is 15 amino acids long. J gave up 2 bases and V 1 base, and 4 bases lay outside the gene matches. CDR3 coding DNA: TGTGCCAGCAGCTTAGGGACTAGGGGACAAGAGACCCAGTACTTC. It is translated as CASSLGTRGQETQYF.

The chain joins TRBV20-1 to TRBJ1-6; D unresolved. V lost 3 bases and J 10 bases, leaving 13 bases between the germline ends. Looked up from germline, CDR1 is DFQATT and CDR2 is SNEGSKA (reference sequence). This CDR3 spans 13 amino acids. The CDR3 reads CSASRFGNSPLHF. The DNA for the CDR3 is TGCAGTGCTAGCCGGTTTGGGAACTCACCCCTCCACTTT.

At least ten counts were recorded for this clonotype. V is TRBV4-1 and J is TRBJ2-1, with TRBD2 identical over 10 bases. CDR1 is MGHRA, CDR2 YSYEKL, per germline. The CDR3 sequence is 17 residues long. V lost 0 bases to trimming and J lost 1 base; unmatched junction nucleotides: 3. CDR3 amino acids: CASSQDQLAGSYNEQFF. CDR3 bases: TGCGCCAGCAGCCAAGATCAACTAGCGGGGTCCTACAATGAGCAGTTCTTC.

The table lists this clonotype with many counts. The rearrangement joins TRBV6-5 to TRBJ2-7, with 7 positions matching TRBD1. Germline V gives CDR1 MNHEY, CDR2 SVGAGI. The J segment lost 4 bases and the V segment lost 2 bases, leaving 5 bases of the junction unmatched. The CDR3 runs to 14 residues. Written as DNA, the CDR3 is TGTGCCAGCAGTTACCCGGGACAGCGTTACGAGCAGTACTTC. The encoded protein is CASSYPGQRYEQYF.

This clonotype came up many times. V is TRBV20-1 and J is TRBJ2-7; D possibly corresponds to TRBD1 (6 bases). V gave up 4 bases and J gave up 0 bases, with 10 bases separating them. Germline V CDR1 and CDR2: DFQATT, SNEGSKA (reference sequence). This CDR3 spans 13 amino acids. The CDR3 protein is CSAMTGDSYEQYF. The CDR3 DNA sequence: TGCAGTGCTATGACAGGAGACTCCTACGAGCAGTACTTC.

The table lists this clonotype with many counts. This chain links TRBV29-1 with TRBJ1-2; 7 bases map to TRBD1. Germline CDR1 SQVTM, CDR2 ANQGSEA. V dropped 4 bases and J dropped 4; count of bases not matched to a gene: 9. The CDR3 is made up of 14 amino acids. The chain's CDR3 is CSVVLDRTPYGYTF. CDR3 DNA: TGCAGCGTTGTATTGGACAGGACACCCTATGGCTACACCTTC.

This clonotype was seen many times. This chain joins TRBV7-9 and TRBJ2-1; D is possibly TRBD2 (6 bases). The germline CDR1 and CDR2 sequences are SEHNR and FQNEAQ (reference sequence). V lost 4 bases and J 3 bases, leaving 13 bases between the germline ends. The CDR3 length is 15 residues. The CDR3 region is CASSSSGPFYNEQFF. The CDR3 coding sequence is TGTGCCAGCAGCTCGAGCGGGCCATTCTACAATGAGCAGTTCTTC.

This clonotype was counted many times. The J gene is TRBJ2-5, the V gene TRBV3-1; 12 nucleotides line up with TRBD1. This CDR3 region has 16 residues. V was clipped by 8 bases and J by 2 bases; unmatched bases: 9. CDR1 LGHDT and CDR2 YNNKEL come from the germline V gene (reference sequence). The CDR3 region has the DNA TGTGCCAGCGGGGACAGGGGGCGCCGGTGGCAAGAGACCCAGTACTTC. It translates to CASGDRGRRWQETQYF.

This clonotype has more than one count but fewer than ten. V is TRBV6-2 or TRBV6-3 and J is TRBJ1-2; D gene unclear. Trimming removed 6 bases at V and 0 bases at J, with 11 bases between. Germline CDR1 is MNHEY and CDR2 is SVGEGT. The CDR3 runs 14 residues. CDR3 sequence: CASSYPRANYGYTF. Here the CDR3 DNA reads TGTGCCAGCAGCTACCCCAGAGCTAACTATGGCTACACCTTC.

This clonotype showed up many times. The rearrangement joins TRBV24-1 to TRBJ2-2; 7 bases are shared with TRBD1. The CDR3 is 16 amino acids. Germline CDR1 KGHDR, CDR2 SFDVKD. V lost 1 base and J lost 0; bases outside the gene matches: 1. CDR3 sequence reads: CATSDFGTANTGELFF. The DNA for the CDR3 is TGTGCCACCAGTGATTTCGGGACAGCGAACACCGGGGAGCTGTTTTTT.

This clonotype was recorded at least ten times. This chain's CDR3 is CASTAAGNTGELFF. For the CDR3, the DNA is TGTGCCAGCACAGCCGCAGGAAACACCGGGGAGCTGTTTTTT. The chain uses TRBV27 and TRBJ2-2; D ambiguous. CDR3 size: 14 residues. The germline V and J ends were trimmed by 7 bases and 2 bases, with 11 bases remaining between them. CDR1 is MNHEY, CDR2 SMNVEV, per germline (reference sequence).

This clonotype was found a few times. The chain carries TRBV20-1 and TRBJ1-5; 8 bases are shared with TRBD1. The J segment lost 4 bases and the V segment lost 4 bases, leaving 6 bases of the junction unmatched. The germline V gene encodes CDR1 DFQATT and CDR2 SNEGSKA (reference sequence). The CDR3 is made up of 14 amino acids. CDR3 loop: CSATRDRLNQPQHF. Written as DNA, the CDR3 is TGCAGTGCTACCCGGGACAGGCTTAATCAGCCCCAGCATTTT.

This clonotype has at least ten counts. CDR3 sequence reads: CASSRRLAGEYHNEQFF. CDR3 sequence (DNA): TGTGCCAGCAGTCGGAGACTAGCGGGAGAGTACCACAATGAGCAGTTCTTC. This chain joins TRBV2 and TRBJ2-1; TRBD2 agrees at 12 bases. Germline CDR1 and CDR2: SNHLY and FYNNEI. There are 17 residues in the CDR3. V gave up 5 bases and J gave up 5 bases; unmatched junction bases: 10.

This clonotype has at least ten counts. This chain joins TRBV29-1 and TRBJ2-1, with a possible D match to TRBD1 (6 bases). V was trimmed by 6 bases and J by 5 bases, leaving 11 bases between them. The CDR3 covers 12 residues. Germline V lookup: CDR1 SQVTM, CDR2 ANQGSEA. The CDR3 region has the DNA TGCAGCGTCGCGACAGGTAACAATGAGCAGTTCTTC. Protein sequence: CSVATGNNEQFF.

This clonotype was observed a few times. The J gene is TRBJ2-1, the V gene TRBV20-1, with 10 positions matching TRBD2. Germline V gene data show CDR1 as DFQATT and CDR2 as SNEGSKA (reference sequence). There are 17 residues in the CDR3. V shed 1 base, J shed 0 bases, and the junction held 6 bases outside the gene matches. As DNA, the CDR3 is TGCAGTGCTAGAGGAGCGGGAGGGCCTAGCTCCTACAATGAGCAGTTCTTC. Its protein is CSARGAGGPSSYNEQFF.

This clonotype was detected a few times. The V call is TRBV5-4, the J call TRBJ2-7; no firm D call. This CDR3 is 16 amino acids long. Per the germline V gene, CDR1 is SGHNT and CDR2 is YYREEE (reference sequence). Trimming took 4 bases from V and 0 from J, leaving 17 bases between them. The chain's CDR3 is CASSKELSRSSYEQYF. The CDR3 DNA reads TGTGCCAGCAGCAAAGAGTTGTCGAGAAGCTCCTACGAGCAGTACTTC.

The rearrangement links TRBV5-5 to TRBJ2-1, with 10 positions matching TRBD2. Per the germline V gene, CDR1 is SGHKS and CDR2 is YYEKEE (reference sequence). The junction had 13 bases not matched to a gene; V was cut back by 4 bases and J by 9 bases. The CDR3 extends over 16 amino acids. CDR3 sequence (DNA): TGTGCCAGCAGCACCGGGACTAGCGCTCCCATTAGTGAGCAGTTCTTC. Translated, it gives CASSTGTSAPISEQFF.

This clonotype was seen many times. The V call is TRBV6-2 or TRBV6-3, the J call TRBJ1-2; no clear D gene. The CDR3 runs 14 residues. Germline V gives CDR1 MNHEY, CDR2 SVGEGT. Trimming shortened V by 7 bases and J by 2 bases, and 14 bases separated the two germline ends. For the CDR3, the DNA is TGTGCCAGCACCACACCGCCAGAGAACTATGGCTACACCTTC. Protein sequence: CASTTPPENYGYTF.

This clonotype was found many times. The genes are TRBV15 and TRBJ2-1, with D tentatively TRBD2 (6 bases). Germline V gene lookup returns CDR1 LNHNV and CDR2 YYDKDF (reference sequence). The V end was cut by 0 bases, the J end by 2 bases, with 14 bases between. The CDR3 extends over 17 amino acids. CDR3 in amino acids: CATSRDRAGYAYNEQFF. DNA of the CDR3: TGTGCCACCAGCAGAGATCGGGCGGGGTATGCCTACAATGAGCAGTTCTTC.